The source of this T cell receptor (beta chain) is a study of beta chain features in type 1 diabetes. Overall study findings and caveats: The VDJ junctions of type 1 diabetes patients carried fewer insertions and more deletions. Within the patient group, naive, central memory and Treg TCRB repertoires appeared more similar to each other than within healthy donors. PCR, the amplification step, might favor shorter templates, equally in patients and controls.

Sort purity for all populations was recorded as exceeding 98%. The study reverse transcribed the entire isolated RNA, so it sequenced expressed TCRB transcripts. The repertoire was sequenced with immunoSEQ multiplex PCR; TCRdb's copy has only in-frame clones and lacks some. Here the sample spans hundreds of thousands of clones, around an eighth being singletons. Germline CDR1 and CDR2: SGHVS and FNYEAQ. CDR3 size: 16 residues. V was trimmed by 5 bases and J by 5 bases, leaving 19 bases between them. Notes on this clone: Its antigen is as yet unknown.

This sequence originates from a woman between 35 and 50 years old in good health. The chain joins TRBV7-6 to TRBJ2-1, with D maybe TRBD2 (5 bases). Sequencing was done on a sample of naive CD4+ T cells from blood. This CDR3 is CASSPMAGLDNNEQFF. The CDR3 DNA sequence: TGTGCCAGCAGCCCAATGGCCGGACTTGATAACAATGAGCAGTTCTTC. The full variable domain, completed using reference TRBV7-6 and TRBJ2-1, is GAGVSQSPRYKVTKRGQDVALRCDPISGHVSLYWYRQALGQGPEFLTYFNYEAQQDKSGLPNDRFSAERPEGSISTLTIQRTEQRDSAMYRCASSPMAGLDNNEQFFGPGTRLTVL.